This TCR beta chain was captured in a study of OX40 agonist ivuxolimab in advanced cancers. Study at large: Enrollees could have had prior anti-PD-1, anti-PD-L1 or anti-CTLA-4 therapy, which approximately 40% had received.

Assay: immunoSEQ multiplex PCR; the TCRdb copy retains only in-frame clones and omits some. This table holds 35,000 to 40,000 clones, roughly 82% found once. In regard to this clone: Its antigen is still unknown.

Trimming removed 6 bases from V and 4 bases from J; junction bases left unmatched: 10. Looked up from germline, CDR1 is SNHLY and CDR2 is FYNNEI. This CDR3 is 15 amino acids long. Overall study results and limits: CD8+ T cells showed, on average, more clonal expansion than CD4+ cells. Undetermined was the antigen specificity of the expanded peripheral T cells.

The TCR comes from an adult with an advanced solid tumor such as melanoma, head and neck, liver or kidney cancer. Sequencing used CD4+ or CD8+ T cells sorted from blood, obtained in a trial of the OX40 agonist ivuxolimab. J is TRBJ2-7 and V is TRBV2; 9 nucleotides align to TRBD1. CDR3 loop: CASSRDRGIGYEQYF. The CDR3 nucleotides are TGTGCCAGCAGCCGCGACAGGGGGATTGGATACGAGCAGTACTTC. The full variable domain, in which reference TRBV2 and TRBJ2-7 provide the parts outside the CDR3, is EPEVTQTPSHQVTQMGQEVILRCVPISNHLYFYWYRQILGQKVEFLVSFYNNEISEKSEIFDDQFSVERPDGSNFTLKIRSTKLEDSAMYFCASSRDRGIGYEQYFGPGTRLTVT.